This T cell receptor (beta chain) was sequenced in a study of blood T cell repertoires in COVID-19. V lost 0 bases, J lost 2 bases, and 13 bases lay in between. Germline CDR1 is LNHDA and CDR2 is SQIVND (reference sequence). The CDR3 runs 16 residues. TCRdb keeps only in-frame clones here, not all; method: immunoSEQ multiplex PCR. The sample lists about 230,000 clones, 70% to 90% occurring once. This TCR was recovered from a woman aged 70 to 79 with active or convalescent COVID-19. J is TRBJ1-2 and V is TRBV19; TRBD1 might be the D (6 bases). Sequenced: peripheral blood. The DNA of the CDR3 is TGTGCCAGTAGTATAGATCTGGGGGCGTGGAACTATGGCTACACCTTC. Amino acids: CASSIDLGAWNYGYTF. The variable domain in full, with the rest retrieved from reference TRBV19 and TRBJ1-2, is DGGITQSPKYLFRKEGQNVTLSCEQNLNHDAMYWYRQDPGQGLRLIYYSQIVNDFQKGDIAEGYSVSREKKESFPLTVTSAQKNPTAFYLCASSIDLGAWNYGYTFGSGTRLTVV.